These T cell receptor beta chains were read from a single sample in a study of response to subunit inactivated influenza vaccine. TCRdb analysed the RT-PCR reads with MiXCR anew, one entry per CDR3 protein. The sample contains under 850,000 distinct CDR3 sequences, approximately 18% of which appear only once. Sequencing used PBMCs from blood, obtained less than 6 days after vaccination. The receptors derive from a middle-aged man who received an inactivated influenza vaccine. Each CDR3 is given with its conserved first and last residue. The D gene is left open where the match is weak. The size field is filled for only some rows; it gives once, few, many or a size class.

v_call	j_call	clone_size	d_call	cdr3_nt	cdr3_aa
TRBV12-3/TRBV12-4	TRBJ2-7	-	TRBD1	TGTGCCAGCAGTACAGGGGCGAACTACGAGCAGTACTTC	CASSTGANYEQYF
TRBV6-1	TRBJ1-2	-	-	TGTGCCAGCAGCCCTAACCCTTGGACGCCGGTGGGCTACACCTTC	CASSPNPWTPVGYTF
TRBV7-6	TRBJ1-3	-	TRBD1	TGTGCCAGCAGCTTAGGCGCAGCCGGGACAGCTACTGGAAACACCATATATTTT	CASSLGAAGTATGNTIYF
TRBV6-1	TRBJ2-1	-	-	TGTGCCAGCAGCCCCCTTAGCGGCTACAATGAGCAGTTCTTC	CASSPLSGYNEQFF
TRBV7-9	TRBJ1-1	-	-	TGTGCCAGCAGCTTAGCTAGGGCCCCTAGGGCTTTCTTT	CASSLARAPRAFF
TRBV20-1	TRBJ2-2	few	-	TGCAGCACGGCCCTGGCGAACACCGGGGAGCTGTTTTTT	CSTALANTGELFF
TRBV2	TRBJ1-6	few	-	TGTGCCAGCGGGACGGACGGCTATAATTCACCCCTCCACTTT	CASGTDGYNSPLHF
TRBV5-1	TRBJ2-7	-	-	TGCGCCAGCAGCCCGGGACTCCGGGACTCCCTCCACGAGCAGTACTTC	CASSPGLRDSLHEQYF
TRBV5-1	TRBJ2-3	few	-	TGCGCCAGCAGCTTGTCCTCGGAAACAGATACGCAGTATTTT	CASSLSSETDTQYF
TRBV11-2	TRBJ2-7	few	-	TGTGCCAGCAGCTCGCCTAGGGCCCTCCGCGAGCAGTACTTC	CASSSPRALREQYF
TRBV2	TRBJ2-2	few	-	TGTGCCAGCAGTGAAGGGACACCGCAGCTGTTTTTT	CASSEGTPQLFF
TRBV7-8	TRBJ2-2	-	-	TGTGCCAGCATCCCGACCCGGGGCCGTTTGAACACCGGGGAGCTGTTTTTT	CASIPTRGRLNTGELFF
TRBV24-1	TRBJ2-1	-	TRBD2	TGTGCCACCAGTGATGCTAGCGGGGGGAGCTACAATGAGCAGTTCTTC	CATSDASGGSYNEQFF
TRBV12-3/TRBV12-4	TRBJ2-3	few	-	TGTGCCAGCAGTTCAGGGGCCCGAGATACGCAGTATTTT	CASSSGARDTQYF
TRBV28	TRBJ2-3	-	-	TGTGCCAGCAGTCCCACTCAGGGGCTGGATACGCAGTATTTT	CASSPTQGLDTQYF
TRBV5-1	TRBJ2-1	-	TRBD1	TGCGCCAGCAGTGCGCGGACAGGGGCCAATGAGCAGTTCTTC	CASSARTGANEQFF
TRBV15	TRBJ2-7	-	-	TGTGCCACCAGCAGAGTGGGGAGCGAGCAGTACTTC	CATSRVGSEQYF
TRBV28	TRBJ2-7	few	-	TGTGCCAGCACCCCGGACGTTGGCGAGCAGTACTTC	CASTPDVGEQYF
TRBV30	TRBJ1-1	-	-	TGTGCCTGGAGCCTGGGCCCAACTGTAGCTGAAGCTTTCTTT	CAWSLGPTVAEAFF
TRBV24-1	TRBJ2-3	-	-	TGTGCCACCAGTGATACCCGGACACGAACAGATACGCAGTATTTT	CATSDTRTRTDTQYF
TRBV3-1	TRBJ1-1	-	-	TGTGCCAGCAGCCAATTACGCGGGAACACTGAAGCTTTCTTT	CASSQLRGNTEAFF
TRBV10-3	TRBJ1-1	-	-	TGTGCCATCAGTGATTACGGGGGCACTGAAGCTTTCTTT	CAISDYGGTEAFF
TRBV4-3	TRBJ2-4	-	-	TGCGCCAGCAGCCAAGATGTAGGTCTAGCCAAAAACATTCAGTACTTC	CASSQDVGLAKNIQYF
TRBV7-9	TRBJ2-5	-	TRBD1	TGTGCCAGCAGCTTAGACCGACAGGGGGCTTTTTCGGAGACCCAGTACTTC	CASSLDRQGAFSETQYF
TRBV20-1	TRBJ2-7	-	TRBD2	TGCAGTGCTGGACTAGCGGGCATGCCCTACGAGCAGTACTTC	CSAGLAGMPYEQYF
TRBV30	TRBJ1-2	-	-	TGTGCCTGGAGCTCCAGGACACTGAGATACTATGGCTACACCTTC	CAWSSRTLRYYGYTF
TRBV6-2/TRBV6-3	TRBJ2-1	few	TRBD1	TGTGCCACCCAAGACAGGGACAACTCCTACAATGAGCAGTTCTTC	CATQDRDNSYNEQFF
TRBV2	TRBJ1-3	-	-	TGTGCCAGCAGTGGACCCGGGACACACGGAAACACCATATATTTT	CASSGPGTHGNTIYF
TRBV6-1	TRBJ2-1	many	-	TGTGCCAGTTATAGCGTCCAGGGGCTCGAGCAGTTCTTC	CASYSVQGLEQFF
TRBV29-1	TRBJ2-3	-	-	TGCAGCGTTGAAGCGGCCCTTGTCAGGGATGATACGCAGTATTTT	CSVEAALVRDDTQYF
TRBV7-2	TRBJ2-2	-	-	TGTGCAGCTGGCCAGGGACAGAACACCGGGGAGCTGTTTTTT	CAAGQGQNTGELFF
TRBV4-3	TRBJ2-7	-	-	TGCGCCAGCAGCCAAGATATACCGGAAAGGGGATCCTACGAGCAGTACTTC	CASSQDIPERGSYEQYF
TRBV10-1	TRBJ2-5	-	TRBD2	TGCGCCAGCAGTGAGGCGGGGGGCTCGAAAGAGACCCAGTACTTC	CASSEAGGSKETQYF
TRBV12-3/TRBV12-4	TRBJ1-5	many	-	TGTGCCAGCAGTTTCTCGGGAGGCAATCAGCCCCAGCATTTT	CASSFSGGNQPQHF
TRBV24-1	TRBJ2-5	few	-	TGTGCCACCAGTGATTTATCCGGGACCTCGAGAGGGGAGACCCAGTACTTC	CATSDLSGTSRGETQYF
TRBV10-3	TRBJ1-1	-	-	TGTGCCATCAGTGGATTACGTTGGGACCTAGGAAGCGCTTTCTTT	CAISGLRWDLGSAFF
TRBV5-5	TRBJ2-1	-	TRBD2	TGTGCCAGCAGCTTGGTAGCGGGTTCTTACAATGAGCAGATCTTC	CASSLVAGSYNEQIF